Listed here are 20 T cell receptor beta chains from one sample, sequenced in a study of blood T cell repertoires in COVID-19. Libraries were prepared by immunoSEQ multiplex PCR; TCRdb keeps only in-frame clonotypes and omits some of them. The sample records roughly 100,000 clones, 86% being singletons. Input material: peripheral blood. The receptor set was obtained from a woman older than 75 with acute or convalescent COVID-19.

The chain joins TRBV5-1 to TRBJ2-5; tentative D call: TRBD1 (6 bases). The V gene's germline CDR1 is SGHRS and CDR2 YFSETQ. This CDR3 has 14 amino acids. The V and J ends lost 6 bases and 4 bases respectively, with 16 bases between them. As DNA, the CDR3 is TGCGCCAGCACCACTACCCCCAGGGGAGAGACCCAGTACTTC. Amino acids: CASTTTPRGETQYF. The full variable domain, with the rest looked up from reference TRBV5-1 and TRBJ2-5, is KAGVTQTPRYLIKTRGQQVTLSCSPISGHRSVSWYQQTPGQGLQFLFEYFSETQRNKGNFPGRFSGRQFSNSRSEMNVSTLELGDSALYLCASTTTPRGETQYFGPGTRLLVL.

The chain recombines TRBV15 with TRBJ2-3; perhaps TRBD1 as D (5 bases). V shed 0 bases and J shed 0 bases, with 16 bases lying between them. This CDR3 is built from 18 residues. Germline loops: CDR1 LNHNV, CDR2 YYDKDF (reference sequence). The CDR3 here is CATSRDLTEQTSTDTQYF. Written as DNA, the CDR3 is TGTGCCACCAGCAGAGATCTGACAGAACAAACAAGCACAGATACGCAGTATTTT.

J is TRBJ1-4 and V is TRBV15; no firm D call. V was trimmed by 0 bases and J by 5 bases, leaving 10 bases between them. The CDR3 sequence is 15 residues long. Germline V gene data show CDR1 as LNHNV and CDR2 as YYDKDF (reference sequence). The CDR3 DNA reads as TGTGCCACCAGCAGAGAGGTCCTGAGGAATGAAAAACTGTTTTTT. It yields the protein CATSREVLRNEKLFF.

This chain joins TRBV10-1 and TRBJ2-7, with D perhaps matching TRBD1 (6 bases). Trimming took 6 bases from V and 6 from J, leaving 12 bases between them. This CDR3 has 12 residues. Germline V gives CDR1 WNHNN, CDR2 SYGVQD (reference sequence). The CDR3 sequence is CASSQQGGEQYF. The CDR3 DNA follows: TGCGCCAGCAGCCAACAGGGTGGCGAGCAGTACTTC.

The gene calls are TRBV5-6 and TRBJ1-1; 8 bases fit TRBD1. The CDR3 has 15 amino acids. V lost 0 bases and J lost 4; bases outside the gene matches: 5. The V gene's germline CDR1 is SGHDT and CDR2 YYEEEE. The CDR3 protein is CASSLGGQAFTEAFF. CDR3 DNA: TGTGCCAGCAGCTTGGGGGGACAGGCATTCACTGAAGCTTTCTTT.

The chain joins TRBV7-2 to TRBJ2-5, with 8 bases aligning to TRBD2. V trimming: 3 bases; J trimming: 5 bases; junction bases outside the gene matches: 8. The CDR3 spans 15 residues. Germline lookup yields CDR1 SGHTA and CDR2 FQGNSA. CDR3 in amino acids: CASSLVGGARETQYF. CDR3 coding DNA: TGTGCCAGCAGCTTGGTCGGGGGGGCCAGGGAGACCCAGTACTTC. The variable domain in full, completed from reference TRBV7-2 and TRBJ2-5, reads GAGVSQSPSNKVTEKGKDVELRCDPISGHTALYWYRQSLGQGLEFLIYFQGNSAPDKSGLPSDRFSAERTGGSVSTLTIQRTQQEDSAVYLCASSLVGGARETQYFGPGTRLLVL.

This clone was found a few times. The chain carries TRBV10-3 and TRBJ1-5; D is possibly TRBD1 (5 bases). In germline, CDR1 is ENHRY, CDR2 SYGVKD. V lost 0 bases to trimming and J lost 5 bases, with 8 bases between them. This CDR3 has 14 residues. CDR3: CAISESRGDQPQHF. For the CDR3, the DNA is TGTGCCATCAGTGAGTCTCGGGGGGATCAGCCCCAGCATTTT.

V usage is TRBV5-1 and J usage is TRBJ1-1; perhaps TRBD1 as D (5 bases). V lost 0 bases to trimming and J lost 4 bases, with 10 bases between them. CDR1 SGHRS and CDR2 YFSETQ come from the germline V gene. The CDR3 spans 14 residues. CDR3 in DNA: TGCGCCAGCAGCTTGGTGTCACAGGTCACTGAAGCTTTCTTT. It encodes CASSLVSQVTEAFF.

The chain combines TRBV28 with TRBJ1-5, with D hard to call. Germline V gene sequence: CDR1 MDHEN, CDR2 SYDVKM. The CDR3 contains 14 residues. V lost 7 bases, J lost 2 bases, and 12 bases lay in between. The CDR3 coding sequence is TGTGCCAGCATCCGGGGAACGGGCAATCAGCCCCAGCATTTT. Its translation is CASIRGTGNQPQHF.

A word on this clone: Other DNA sequences of this sample code for an identical CDR3. The chain combines TRBV9 with TRBJ1-1, with D maybe TRBD1 (6 bases). The CDR3 length is 13 residues. V lost 4 bases and J 4 bases, leaving 11 bases between the germline ends. The germline V gene encodes CDR1 SGDLS and CDR2 YYNGEE. The CDR3 here is CASSRRGGTEAFF. CDR3 coding DNA: TGTGCCAGCAGCCGCAGGGGCGGCACTGAAGCTTTCTTT. Complete variable domain (other parts from reference TRBV9 and TRBJ1-1): DSGVTQTPKHLITATGQRVTLRCSPRSGDLSVYWYQQSLDQGLQFLIQYYNGEERAKGNILERFSAQQFPDLHSELNLSSLELGDSALYFCASSRRGGTEAFFGQGTRLTVV.

This clone was seen only a few times. The rearrangement joins TRBV3-1 (or the pseudogene TRBV3-2) to TRBJ2-3; 10 nucleotides agree with TRBD1. V shed 0 bases, J shed 2 bases, and the junction held 8 bases outside the gene matches. CDR1 and CDR2 (germline): LGHDT, YNNKEL (reference sequence). The CDR3 loop spans 18 amino acids. In DNA, the CDR3 is TGTGCCAGCAGCCAAGATAGAGACAGGGGGCCTTTCACAGATACGCAGTATTTT. Translation: CASSQDRDRGPFTDTQYF.

The V and J genes are TRBV10-3 and TRBJ1-5; D gene unclear. V gave up 1 base and J gave up 6 bases, with 13 bases separating them. This CDR3 spans 15 amino acids. Germline V gene lookup returns CDR1 ENHRY and CDR2 SYGVKD. The CDR3 DNA follows: TGTGCCATCAGTGAGTTCCCCGAAAACTCTCAGCCCCAGCATTTT. Translating gives CAISEFPENSQPQHF.

The CDR3 sequence is CASSPSGSSYNEQFF. The CDR3 nucleotides read TGTGCCAGCAGCCCCAGCGGGAGCTCCTACAATGAGCAGTTCTTC. The chain has TRBV5-4 and TRBJ2-1; 8 nucleotides agree with TRBD2. Germline V gives CDR1 SGHNT, CDR2 YYREEE (reference sequence). CDR3 length equals 15 residues. The V and J ends lost 4 bases and 0 bases, in that order; junction bases with no gene match: 3.

This chain joins TRBV3-1 (or the pseudogene TRBV3-2) and TRBJ1-1, with a weak D call TRBD1 (5 bases). The V gene's germline CDR1 is LGHDT and CDR2 YNNKEL (reference sequence). The CDR3 is made up of 13 amino acids. With 1 base removed from V and 8 bases from J, the gap between germline ends came to 11 bases. The CDR3 nucleotides read TGTGCCAGCAGCCAAGGGTTAGACAGAGAAGCTTTCTTT. Amino acids: CASSQGLDREAFF.

This rearrangement joins TRBV5-1 to TRBJ2-5; maybe TRBD1 (7 bases). The CDR3 loop spans 16 amino acids. Germline CDR1 is SGHRS and CDR2 is YFSETQ. V gave up 0 bases and J gave up 4 bases, with 16 bases separating them. CDR3 residues: CASSLATGRLGETQYF. The CDR3, as DNA: TGCGCCAGCAGCTTGGCGACAGGGAGACTAGGAGAGACCCAGTACTTC.

The J gene is TRBJ2-7, the V gene TRBV4-2; D may be TRBD1 (5 bases). CDR3 length: 16 residues. The germline V gene encodes CDR1 LGHNA and CDR2 YNFKEQ. Trimming left V 2 bases short and J 3 bases short, with 17 bases between. The CDR3 protein is CASSQPTLTGFYEQYF. The CDR3 DNA is TGTGCCAGCAGCCAACCTACACTTACAGGTTTCTACGAGCAGTACTTC.

This clone was seen once. The J gene is TRBJ1-4, the V gene TRBV5-4; no firm D call. The V gene's germline CDR1 is SGHNT and CDR2 YYREEE (reference sequence). Trimming stripped 9 bases from V and 10 bases from J, with 13 bases between. This CDR3 is 11 amino acids long. CDR3 nucleotides: TGTGCCACCGTGGGAGGTGGAAAACTGTTTTTT. It yields the protein CATVGGGKLFF.

This clone was detected a few times. The chain recombines TRBV6-6 with TRBJ1-6; D gene uncertain. The V gene lost 7 bases and the J gene lost 6 bases, with 16 bases spanning the gap. Germline CDR1 and CDR2: MNHNY and SVGAGI (reference sequence). The CDR3 length is 15 residues. CDR3: CASNHPEGTNSPLHF. The DNA of the CDR3 is TGTGCCAGCAACCACCCGGAGGGTACTAATTCACCCCTCCACTTT.

The chain is built from TRBV4-1 and TRBJ2-1, with D uncertain. Germline CDR1 and CDR2: MGHRA and YSYEKL. The V end lost 1 base, the J end lost 1 base, and 14 bases lay between the germline ends. The CDR3 has 17 residues. CDR3 amino acids: CASSQVIGVGSYNEQFF. The CDR3 DNA is TGCGCCAGCAGCCAAGTTATTGGAGTGGGTTCCTACAATGAGCAGTTCTTC.

V is TRBV7-2 and J is TRBJ1-1; D gene ambiguous. This CDR3 comprises 13 residues. The germline gives CDR1 SGHTA, CDR2 FQGNSA. V lost 1 base to trimming and J lost 5 bases, with 8 bases between them. The CDR3 DNA reads as TGTGCCAGCAGCTTAGGGAGGCGGACTGAAGCTTTCTTT. Its translation: CASSLGRRTEAFF. The complete variable domain, with remaining parts taken from reference TRBV7-2 and TRBJ1-1, reads GAGVSQSPSNKVTEKGKDVELRCDPISGHTALYWYRQSLGQGLEFLIYFQGNSAPDKSGLPSDRFSAERTGGSVSTLTIQRTQQEDSAVYLCASSLGRRTEAFFGQGTRLTVV.